These T cell receptor beta chains were read from a single sample in a study of shared clonotypes between healthy human individuals. Sequencing was performed with immunoSEQ multiplex PCR; in TCRdb, only in-frame clones are kept and a portion is missing. The data show hundreds of thousands of clones, with around 96% seen just once and approximately 0.1% held by the top ten. The sequenced material came from naive CD8+ T cells sorted from blood. These receptor sequences come from a woman aged 25 to 39 in good health. Each CDR3 is given with its conserved first and last residue. The order of the fields is clone size, J gene, CDR3 length, V gene, D gene, CDR3 DNA, CDR3 protein. A D gene is named only where the DNA matches it firmly. Only part of the rows carry a size: once, few, many, or a class if the clone is expanded.

abundance: -
j_gene: TRBJ2-7
len: 13
v_gene: TRBV27
d_gene: -
CDR3nt: TGTGCCAGCAGTCATGGACAGACCTACGAGCAGTACTTC
CDR3aa: CASSHGQTYEQYF

abundance: -
j_gene: TRBJ2-7
len: 13
v_gene: TRBV2
d_gene: TRBD1
CDR3nt: TGTGCCAGTGAGGACAGGGGAAACTACGAGCAGTACTTC
CDR3aa: CASEDRGNYEQYF

abundance: -
j_gene: TRBJ1-1
len: 14
v_gene: TRBV6-1
d_gene: -
CDR3nt: TGTGCCAGCAGTGAGTGGCCCGCGAACACTGAAGCTTTCTTT
CDR3aa: CASSEWPANTEAFF

abundance: few
j_gene: TRBJ1-1
len: 13
v_gene: TRBV7-9
d_gene: -
CDR3nt: TGTGCCAGCAGCTCGGAAGGGGTTACTGAAGCTTTCTTT
CDR3aa: CASSSEGVTEAFF

abundance: few
j_gene: TRBJ2-7
len: 12
v_gene: TRBV10-1
d_gene: -
CDR3nt: TGCGCCAGCAGTGAGCCAGGGTACGAGCAGTACTTC
CDR3aa: CASSEPGYEQYF

abundance: -
j_gene: TRBJ2-7
len: 14
v_gene: TRBV7-8
d_gene: -
CDR3nt: TGTGCCAGCACCCCCGGGGGCAGCTCCTACGAGCAGTACTTC
CDR3aa: CASTPGGSSYEQYF

abundance: -
j_gene: TRBJ2-1
len: 11
v_gene: TRBV19
d_gene: TRBD1
CDR3nt: TGTGCCAGTAGTATCGGACAGGGGAAGCTCTTC
CDR3aa: CASSIGQGKLF

abundance: -
j_gene: TRBJ1-2
len: 15
v_gene: TRBV19
d_gene: TRBD1
CDR3nt: TGTGCCAGTAGTTCTCGACAGGGCTTTAACTATGGCTACACCTTC
CDR3aa: CASSSRQGFNYGYTF

abundance: once
j_gene: TRBJ2-2
len: 16
v_gene: TRBV10-2
d_gene: -
CDR3nt: TGCGCCAGCAGTGATGACAGGGAGGTGGGGACCGGGGAGCTGTTTTTT
CDR3aa: CASSDDREVGTGELFF

abundance: once
j_gene: TRBJ2-7
len: 14
v_gene: TRBV6-1
d_gene: -
CDR3nt: TGTGCCAGCAGTGAACTTATGTCGGCCTACGAGCAGTACTTC
CDR3aa: CASSELMSAYEQYF

abundance: -
j_gene: TRBJ2-7
len: 14
v_gene: TRBV9
d_gene: TRBD2
CDR3nt: TGTGCCAGCAGCGTAGAGAGCGGGGACTACGAGCAGTACTTC
CDR3aa: CASSVESGDYEQYF

abundance: -
j_gene: TRBJ2-7
len: 16
v_gene: TRBV4-1
d_gene: TRBD1
CDR3nt: TGCGCCAGCAGCCAAATAACAGGGGGTTACCCCTACGAGCAGTACTTC
CDR3aa: CASSQITGGYPYEQYF

abundance: -
j_gene: TRBJ2-7
len: 12
v_gene: TRBV5-6
d_gene: -
CDR3nt: TGTGCCAGCAGCTTGGAGCCCAGGGAGCAGTACTTC
CDR3aa: CASSLEPREQYF

abundance: -
j_gene: TRBJ2-7
len: 14
v_gene: TRBV28
d_gene: -
CDR3nt: TGTGCCAGCAGCCACCCAAGTCGGGGGGCCCAGGAGTACTTC
CDR3aa: CASSHPSRGAQEYF

abundance: once
j_gene: TRBJ2-1
len: 13
v_gene: TRBV10-2
d_gene: TRBD2
CDR3nt: TGCGCCAGCAGGACTAGCGACTACAATGAGCAGTTCTTC
CDR3aa: CASRTSDYNEQFF

abundance: -
j_gene: TRBJ1-3
len: 14
v_gene: TRBV7-8
d_gene: -
CDR3nt: TGTGCCAGCAGCCCAAACGCAGGAGGAAACACCATATATTTT
CDR3aa: CASSPNAGGNTIYF

abundance: -
j_gene: TRBJ2-2
len: 11
v_gene: TRBV7-9
d_gene: -
CDR3nt: TGTGCCAGCAGTATGAACGGGGAGCTGTTTTTT
CDR3aa: CASSMNGELFF

abundance: -
j_gene: TRBJ1-6
len: 15
v_gene: TRBV19
d_gene: -
CDR3nt: TGTGCCAGTAGCCCGGACTACTCCTATAATTCACCCCTCCACTTT
CDR3aa: CASSPDYSYNSPLHF

abundance: -
j_gene: TRBJ1-2
len: 16
v_gene: TRBV5-6
d_gene: -
CDR3nt: TGTGCCAGCAGCTTGGGAATTGGGCAGGGCTGGGATGGCTACACCTTC
CDR3aa: CASSLGIGQGWDGYTF

abundance: once
j_gene: TRBJ2-1
len: 14
v_gene: TRBV19
d_gene: TRBD1
CDR3nt: TGTGCCAGTAGGGGGACAGGGGACTACAATGAGCAGTTCTTC
CDR3aa: CASRGTGDYNEQFF

abundance: -
j_gene: TRBJ2-1
len: 15
v_gene: TRBV27
d_gene: TRBD1
CDR3nt: TGTGCCAGCAGTGTCAGACAGGGGTCCTACAATGAGCAGTTCTTC
CDR3aa: CASSVRQGSYNEQFF

abundance: -
j_gene: TRBJ2-7
len: 15
v_gene: TRBV13
d_gene: TRBD2
CDR3nt: TGTGCCAGCGCCCAAGGCGGGACTAGCACTCACGAGCAGTACTTC
CDR3aa: CASAQGGTSTHEQYF